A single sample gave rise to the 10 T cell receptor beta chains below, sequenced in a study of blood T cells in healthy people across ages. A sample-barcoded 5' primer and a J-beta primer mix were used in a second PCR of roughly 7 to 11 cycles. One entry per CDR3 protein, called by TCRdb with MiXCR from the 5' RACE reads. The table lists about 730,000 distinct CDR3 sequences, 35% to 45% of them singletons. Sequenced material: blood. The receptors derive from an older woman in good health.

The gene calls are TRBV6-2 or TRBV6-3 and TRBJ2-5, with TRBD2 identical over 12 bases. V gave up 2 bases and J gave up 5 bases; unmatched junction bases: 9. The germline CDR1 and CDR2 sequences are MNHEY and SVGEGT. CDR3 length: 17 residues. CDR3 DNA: TGTGCCAGCAGTTACGGACGGACTAGCGGGAAAGATGAGACCCAGTACTTC. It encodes CASSYGRTSGKDETQYF.

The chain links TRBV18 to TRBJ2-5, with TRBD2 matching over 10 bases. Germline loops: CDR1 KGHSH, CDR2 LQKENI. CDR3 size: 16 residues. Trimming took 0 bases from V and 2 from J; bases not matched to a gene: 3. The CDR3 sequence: CASSPPTSGSQETQYF. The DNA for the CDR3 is TGTGCCAGCTCACCACCGACTAGCGGGTCACAAGAGACCCAGTACTTC.

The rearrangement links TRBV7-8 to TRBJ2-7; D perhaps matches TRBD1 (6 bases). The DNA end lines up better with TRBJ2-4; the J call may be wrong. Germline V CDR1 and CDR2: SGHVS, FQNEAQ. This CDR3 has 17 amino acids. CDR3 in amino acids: CASSPDRFGLAKNIQYF. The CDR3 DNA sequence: TGTGCCAGCAGCCCTGACAGGTTCGGGCTAGCCAAAAACATTCAGTACTTC.

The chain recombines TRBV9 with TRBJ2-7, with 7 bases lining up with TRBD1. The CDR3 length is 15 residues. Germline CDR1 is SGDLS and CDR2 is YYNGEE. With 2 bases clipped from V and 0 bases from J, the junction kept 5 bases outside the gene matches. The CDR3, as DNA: TGTGCCAGCAGCGTTCGGACAGGTGCCTCCTACGAGCAGTACTTC. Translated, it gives CASSVRTGASYEQYF.

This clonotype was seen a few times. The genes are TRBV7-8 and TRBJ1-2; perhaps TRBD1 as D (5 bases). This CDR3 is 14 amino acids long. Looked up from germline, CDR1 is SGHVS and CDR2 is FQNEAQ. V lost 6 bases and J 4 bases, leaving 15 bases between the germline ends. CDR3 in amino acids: CASSRTPGTYGYTF. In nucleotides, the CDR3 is TGTGCCAGCAGTCGTACCCCAGGGACCTATGGCTACACCTTC.

The CDR3 loop reads CASSKSPGPVRKDRGVGNQPQHF. The DNA of the CDR3 is TGTGCCAGCAGCAAATCCCCAGGCCCAGTACGGAAAGACAGGGGGGTAGGCAATCAGCCCCAGCATTTT. The gene calls are TRBV21-1 and TRBJ1-5; the DNA was not used to check the table's D call, TRBD1. TRBV21-1 is deemed a pseudogene. The length of the CDR3 is 23 residues.

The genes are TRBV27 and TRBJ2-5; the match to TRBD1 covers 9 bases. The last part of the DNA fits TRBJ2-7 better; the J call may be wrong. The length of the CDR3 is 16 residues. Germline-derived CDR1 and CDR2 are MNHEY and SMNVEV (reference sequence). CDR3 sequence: CASRIAGTGLRYEQYF. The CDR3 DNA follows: TGTGCCAGCAGGATAGCCGGGACAGGGTTACGGTACGAGCAGTACTTC.

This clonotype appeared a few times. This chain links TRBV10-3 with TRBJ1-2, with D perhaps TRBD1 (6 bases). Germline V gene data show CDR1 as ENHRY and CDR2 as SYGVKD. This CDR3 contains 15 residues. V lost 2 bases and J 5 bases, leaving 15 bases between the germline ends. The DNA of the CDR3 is TGTGCCATCAGTGAGCAACAGGGAATGGGATATGGCTACACCTTC. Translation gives CAISEQQGMGYGYTF.

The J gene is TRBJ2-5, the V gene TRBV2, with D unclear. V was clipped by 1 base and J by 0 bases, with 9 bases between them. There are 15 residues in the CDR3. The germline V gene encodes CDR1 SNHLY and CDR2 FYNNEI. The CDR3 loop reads CASSEDTVYQETQYF. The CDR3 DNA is TGTGCCAGCAGTGAAGATACGGTGTACCAAGAGACCCAGTACTTC.

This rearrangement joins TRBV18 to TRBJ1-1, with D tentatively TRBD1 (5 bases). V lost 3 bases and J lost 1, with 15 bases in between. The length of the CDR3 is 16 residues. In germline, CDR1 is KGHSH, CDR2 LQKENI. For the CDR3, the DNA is TGTGCCAGCTCACCCCCCGGGACCACTGCGAACACTGAAGCTTTCTTT. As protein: CASSPPGTTANTEAFF.